One and the same sample provided the 8 T cell receptor beta chains below, sequenced in a study of CD8+ T cells in alopecia areata. Extraction and reverse transcription of RNA yielded cDNA as the sequencing template. Produced via immunoSEQ multiplex PCR; TCRdb's table is partial and in-frame only. The sample contains 130,000 or so clones, approximately 49% of which appear only once. This specimen consisted of CD8+ T cells sorted from blood, obtained at week 0. These receptors were collected from a human donor with alopecia areata.

This clone was found a few times. This clone may be a read error of a much larger clone one base away. This chain uses TRBV6-1 with TRBJ2-7, with unresolved D. The CDR3 has 10 amino acids. Germline V CDR1 and CDR2: MNHNS, SASEGT. Trimming took off 3 bases at V and 3 bases at J, with 0 bases between the two ends. The CDR3 sequence: CASSDYEQYF. CDR3 sequence (DNA): TGTGCCAGCAGTGACTACGAGCAGTACTTC.

The rearrangement joins TRBV5-6 to TRBJ2-3, with TRBD1 as a possible D gene (6 bases). The CDR3 runs to 14 residues. Trimming removed 4 bases from V and 2 bases from J, with 11 bases in between. Germline values: CDR1 SGHDT, CDR2 YYEEEE. The CDR3 DNA follows: TGTGCCAGCAGCCCTGGACAGCTCACAGATACGCAGTATTTT. Translation gives CASSPGQLTDTQYF.

This chain connects TRBV27 to TRBJ2-5; D gene unclear. The CDR3 is made up of 14 amino acids. Trimming shortened V by 5 bases and J by 7 bases, and 17 bases separated the two germline ends. The germline V gene has CDR1 MNHEY and CDR2 SMNVEV (reference sequence). As DNA, the CDR3 is TGTGCCAGCAGTATGTTGGGTTCCCCAGGGACCCAGTACTTC. This gives the protein CASSMLGSPGTQYF.

The chain combines TRBV30 with TRBJ1-6; no firm D call. V dropped 1 base and J dropped 3 bases, with 13 bases sitting between them. There are 16 residues in the CDR3. The germline V gene encodes CDR1 GTSNPN and CDR2 SVGIG (reference sequence). Here the CDR3 reads CAWSGTADNYNSPLHF. Here the CDR3 DNA reads TGTGCCTGGAGTGGAACGGCAGATAACTATAATTCACCCCTCCACTTT.

The CDR3 nucleotides are TGTGCCAGCACACAAGGAGTTGGCTTCTACGAGCAGTACTTC. Encoded protein: CASTQGVGFYEQYF. The chain joins TRBV5-6 to TRBJ2-7; no clear D. Per germline, CDR1 SGHDT and CDR2 YYEEEE. The ends were cut back, 6 bases at V and 3 bases at J, with 16 bases in the middle. This CDR3 spans 14 amino acids.

CDR3 nucleotide sequence: TGTGCCAGCAAGGGGGAGTGGACAACTCCCTACGAGCAGTACTTC. Amino acid sequence: CASKGEWTTPYEQYF. The rearrangement joins TRBV27 to TRBJ2-7; maybe TRBD1 (6 bases). The V end was cut by 7 bases, the J end by 2 bases, with 18 bases between. CDR3 length: 15 amino acids. The germline V gene encodes CDR1 MNHEY and CDR2 SMNVEV (reference sequence).

DNA for the CDR3: TGTGCCAGCAGCTTTACGGTCTCCTACGAGCAGTACTTC. Amino acids: CASSFTVSYEQYF. This sequence joins TRBV7-2 and TRBJ2-7; D remains unclear. Germline V lookup: CDR1 SGHTA, CDR2 FQGNSA. The CDR3 consists of 13 residues. V gave up 3 bases and J gave up 0 bases, with 6 bases separating them. Using reference TRBV7-2 and TRBJ2-7 for the parts outside the CDR3, the full variable domain is GAGVSQSPSNKVTEKGKDVELRCDPISGHTALYWYRQSLGQGLEFLIYFQGNSAPDKSGLPSDRFSAERTGGSVSTLTIQRTQQEDSAVYLCASSFTVSYEQYFGPGTRLTVT.

This clone occurred a few times. The rearrangement uses TRBV18 and TRBJ2-7; D remains unclear. V was clipped by 1 base and J by 3 bases, with 4 bases between them. The CDR3 spans 12 residues. The germline V gene has CDR1 KGHSH and CDR2 LQKENI. The CDR3 nucleotides read TGTGCCAGCTCACCACAGAACTACGAGCAGTACTTC. Protein: CASSPQNYEQYF.